This TCR beta chain originates from a study of a mutant IDH1 vaccine in newly diagnosed glioma. Generated by immunoSEQ multiplex PCR, the TCRdb table keeps only in-frame clones and is missing some. This table holds around 78,000 clones, 75% to 95% found once. Germline V gene sequence: CDR1 MNHEY, CDR2 SMNVEV (reference sequence). The CDR3 length is 15 residues. J was trimmed by 2 bases and V by 4 bases; bases with no gene match: 4. About this clone itself: The antigen is unknown.

The time point here: week 5, during vaccination. With topical imiquimod, each dose of the vaccine consisted of 300 ug of mutant IDH1 20-mer peptide. The astrocytomas were IDH1-mutant, ATRX-negative, and WHO grade 3 or 4. Material: PBMCs, obtained from a glioma patient whose treatment included an IDH1 peptide vaccine. This TCR came from a woman aged 45-59 years with glioma. The V gene is TRBV27, the J gene TRBJ2-7, with 11 positions matching TRBD2. The CDR3 DNA reads TGTGCCAGCAGTTCGACTAGCGGGATGGCCTACGAGCAGTACTTC. The encoded protein is CASSSTSGMAYEQYF.